This T cell receptor beta chain was identified in a study of T-cell reconstitution after alpha-beta-depleted transplantation in children. In its sample, this clonotype ranks as medium-sized. Antigen unknown. Study-level points and caveats: Several hundred expanded graft clones reportedly supplied alpha-beta T cells about two months after transplant. After one year, T-cell counts and TCRbeta diversity mostly came from new T cells.

During its preparation, the TCRbeta library received unique molecular identifiers. Each CDR3 protein gets one entry after TCRdb re-called the PCR reads with MiXCR. The profile covers some 6,000 distinct CDR3 sequences, with around 15% appearing a single time and less than 7% taken by the ten largest. CDR1 is SQVTM and CDR2 is ANQGSEA in the germline V gene. The V end was cut by 4 bases, the J end by 9 bases, with 8 bases between. The CDR3 totals 10 residues. The specimen was PBMCs, collected before TCRalphabeta/CD19-depleted stem cell transplant. The TCR originated in a boy aged 5-17 years with acute lymphoblastic leukemia, due to receive a stem cell transplant. V and J are TRBV29-1 and TRBJ2-3; D call uncertain. CDR3 sequence reads: CSVAIRTQYF. In nucleotides, the CDR3 is TGCAGCGTTGCCATCAGAACGCAGTATTTT.